This T cell receptor (beta chain) emerged from a study of T cell responses to AZD1222 COVID-19 vaccine. Whole-study results and caveats: Most donors were white British, females outnumbered males, and clonal diversity was possibly underestimated. Without day 14 samples, only post-peak T cell repertoires were studied. At study baseline, merely more than 5 AZD1222 recipients were seropositive.

Only in-frame clones appear in the TCRdb table, and some are missing; sequencing was by immunoSEQ multiplex PCR. The top ten hold nearly 3.5% of the sample, which has roughly 140,000 clones, 85% to 90% seen once. As for this clone: Its antigen is as yet unknown.

This clonotype originated in an adult in good health. The sample was peripheral blood, taken on day 0 of AZD1222 vaccination.

The CDR3 loop reads CSVAPSINSPLHF. The CDR3 region has the DNA TGCAGCGTTGCTCCGTCGATTAATTCACCCCTCCACTTT. This chain uses TRBV29-1 with TRBJ1-6; D remains unclear. Trimming took 4 bases from V and 6 from J, leaving 10 bases between them. Germline V gene data show CDR1 as SQVTM and CDR2 as ANQGSEA. This CDR3 has 13 amino acids. Full variable domain (rest looked up from reference TRBV29-1 and TRBJ1-6): SAVISQKPSRDICQRGTSLTIQCQVDSQVTMMFWYRQQPGQSLTLIATANQGSEATYESGFVIDKFPISRPNLTFSTLTVSNMSPEDSSIYLCSVAPSINSPLHFGNGTRLTVT.